This T cell receptor beta chain was sequenced in a study of CD8 T cells in Susac syndrome. RNA amounts of roughly 0.45 to 1 ug underwent reverse transcription with random hexamers. The authors amplified TCR beta CDR3 across 54 Vbeta and 13 Jbeta using immunoSEQ multiplex PCR. TCRdb reprocessed the immunoSEQ multiplex PCR reads via MiXCR and lists one record per CDR3 protein. The sample carries over 95,000 distinct CDR3 sequences, around nine tenths recorded once. Trimming removed 1 base from V and 3 bases from J; junction bases left unmatched: 2. Germline CDR1 reads SGDLS; CDR2 reads YYNGEE. The CDR3 contains 14 residues.

Sequencing was done on a sample of CD4+ T cells from PBMCs. The chain joins TRBV9 to TRBJ2-7; 9 bases agree with TRBD1. The sequence came from a human donor in good health. CDR3 sequence: CASSVTGGFYEQYF. The DNA for the CDR3 is TGTGCCAGCAGCGTAACAGGGGGCTTCTACGAGCAGTACTTC.